This T cell receptor (beta chain) stems from a study of blood T cell repertoires in COVID-19. Study-level information: Material from acute and convalescent COVID-19 was sourced from the United States, Italy and Spain. PBMCs, B-cell-depleted T cells, or T cells provided the cDNA or gDNA that made up the material.

A few counts support this clone. Source study methods: The authors estimated nucleated cell counts from reference gene primer amplification. Method: immunoSEQ multiplex PCR; TCRdb's copy keeps in-frame clones and lacks some. V, J and clone size derive from that table, while D and trimming were established from the DNA sequence. The sample shows about 220,000 clones, more than 80% of them seen only once. CDR1 SGDLS and CDR2 YYNGEE come from the germline V gene. The CDR3 runs to 13 residues. Trimming cost V 0 bases and J 4 bases, with 7 bases left between them. Assignments of participants to cohorts depended upon their own reported clinical history.

The chain links TRBV9 to TRBJ1-2; no reliable D call. Source material: PBMCs or T cells enriched from blood (not recorded which). This TCR came from a woman aged 40-49 years with acute COVID-19. CDR3 DNA sequence: TGTGCCAGCAGCGTAGGCACTCTCTATGGCTACACCTTC. This encodes CASSVGTLYGYTF.